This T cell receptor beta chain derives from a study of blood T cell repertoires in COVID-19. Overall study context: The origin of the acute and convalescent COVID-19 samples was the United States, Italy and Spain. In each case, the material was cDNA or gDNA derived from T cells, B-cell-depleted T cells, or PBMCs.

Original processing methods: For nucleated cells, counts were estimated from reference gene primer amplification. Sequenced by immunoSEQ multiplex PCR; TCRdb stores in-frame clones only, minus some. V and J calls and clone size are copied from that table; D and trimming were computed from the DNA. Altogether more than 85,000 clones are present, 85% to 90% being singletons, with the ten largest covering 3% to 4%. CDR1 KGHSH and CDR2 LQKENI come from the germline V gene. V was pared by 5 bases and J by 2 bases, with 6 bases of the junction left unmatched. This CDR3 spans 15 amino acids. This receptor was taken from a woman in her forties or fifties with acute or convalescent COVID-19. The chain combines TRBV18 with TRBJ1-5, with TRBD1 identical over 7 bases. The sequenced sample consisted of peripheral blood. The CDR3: CASSGNRGGNQPQHF. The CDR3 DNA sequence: TGTGCCAGCTCAGGTAACAGGGGAGGCAATCAGCCCCAGCATTTT.